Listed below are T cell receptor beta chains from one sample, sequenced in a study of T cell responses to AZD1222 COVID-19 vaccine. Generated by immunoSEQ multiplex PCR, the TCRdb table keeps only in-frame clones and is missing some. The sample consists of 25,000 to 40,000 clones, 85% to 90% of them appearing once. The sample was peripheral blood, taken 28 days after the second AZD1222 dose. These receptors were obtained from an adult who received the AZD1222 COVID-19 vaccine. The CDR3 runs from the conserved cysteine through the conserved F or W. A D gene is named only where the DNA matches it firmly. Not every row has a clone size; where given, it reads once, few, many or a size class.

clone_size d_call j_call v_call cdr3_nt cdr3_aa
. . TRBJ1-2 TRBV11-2 TGTGCCAGCAGTCGGATCAAAAACAGGCTTAGAGGATATGGCTACACCTTC CASSRIKNRLRGYGYTF
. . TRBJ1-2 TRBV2 TGTGCCAGCACCCAGAAATTACGACGAAATCCCTTTTCTCGAGGCTACACCTTC CASTQKLRRNPFSRGYTF
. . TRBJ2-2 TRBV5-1 TGCGCCAGCAGCGCAGCAGGGAACTCGCGGGAGCTGTTTTTT CASSAAGNSRELFF
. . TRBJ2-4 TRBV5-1 TGCGCCAGCAGCTTGTCCTACGGAGCCAAAAACATTCAGTACTTC CASSLSYGAKNIQYF
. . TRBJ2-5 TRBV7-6 TGTGCCAGCAACCCAATACCACTACCCCCAGGGACCCAGTACTTC CASNPIPLPPGTQYF
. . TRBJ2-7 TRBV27 TGTGCCAGCAGTTCTTGGGACTCCTCCCCCTACGAGCAGTACTTC CASSSWDSSPYEQYF
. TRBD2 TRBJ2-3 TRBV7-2 TGTGCCAGCAGCTTAGCGTCGACTAGCGGGGGAGATACGCAGTATTTT CASSLASTSGGDTQYF
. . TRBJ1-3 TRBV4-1 TGCGCCAGCAGCCCCGAACTAGGGTACCGAAACACCATATATTTT CASSPELGYRNTIYF
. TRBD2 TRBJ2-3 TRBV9 TGTGCCAGCAGCGTAGATGTACTAGCGGGGACAGATACGCAGTATTTT CASSVDVLAGTDTQYF
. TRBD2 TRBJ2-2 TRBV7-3 TGTGCCAGCTTATCCGGGACTAGAGCGCCCCATGGCACCGGGGAGCTGTTTTTT CASLSGTRAPHGTGELFF
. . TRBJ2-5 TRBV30 TGTGCCTGGAGCCCACGAGCGGTCCAAGAGACCCAGTACTTC CAWSPRAVQETQYF
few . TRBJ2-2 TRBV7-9 TGTGCCAGCATCCTAGCAGGGGCCGGGGAGCTGTTTTTT CASILAGAGELFF
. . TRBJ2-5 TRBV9 TGTGCCAGCAGCGTTTCTGGCAGGGGCCCCCAAGAGACCCAGTACTTC CASSVSGRGPQETQYF
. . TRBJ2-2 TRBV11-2 TGTGCCAGCAGCTTAGATCTGAGGGCCGGGGAGCTGTTTTTT CASSLDLRAGELFF
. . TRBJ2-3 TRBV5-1 TGCGCCAGCAGCTTGGCTAGCACAGATACGCAGTATTTT CASSLASTDTQYF
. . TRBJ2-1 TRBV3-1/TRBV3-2 TGTGCCACTGGGACCTACAATGAGCAGTTCTTC CATGTYNEQFF
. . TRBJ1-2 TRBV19 TGTGCCAGTAGTAGAACAGGATATGGCTACACCTTC CASSRTGYGYTF
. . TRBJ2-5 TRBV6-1 TGTGCCAGCAGTGAAGCGGGGGGGCCTAGTGAGACCCAGTACTTC CASSEAGGPSETQYF
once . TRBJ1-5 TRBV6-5 TGTGCCAGCAGTTACAGGTTTCAGCCCCAGCATTTT CASSYRFQPQHF
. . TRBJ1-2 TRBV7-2 TGTGCCAGCAGCTTAGACCGTCAAGAGGGCTACACCTTC CASSLDRQEGYTF
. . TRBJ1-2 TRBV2 TGTGCCAGCACCCGAAGTCCCTATGGCTACACCTTC CASTRSPYGYTF
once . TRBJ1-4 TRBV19 TGTGCCAGTAGTATCGGACAGAGGGTGTCGGAGAAACTGTTTTTT CASSIGQRVSEKLFF
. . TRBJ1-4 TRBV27 TGTGCCAGCAGTTTTCAGGGACCCAATGAAAAACTGTTTTTT CASSFQGPNEKLFF
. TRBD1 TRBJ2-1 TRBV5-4 TGTGCCAGCAGCGGACAGGGGGGCAACTACAATGAGCAGTTCTTC CASSGQGGNYNEQFF
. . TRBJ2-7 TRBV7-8 TGTGCCAGCAGCTTATGGCGGGGTGACGAGCAGTACTTC CASSLWRGDEQYF
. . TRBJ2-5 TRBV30 TGTGCCTGGAGTGTACTAGCCCGGGAGACCCAGTACTTC CAWSVLARETQYF
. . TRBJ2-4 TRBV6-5 TGTGCCAGCAGTTATATGGGGGCGCCCAAAAACATTCAGTACTTC CASSYMGAPKNIQYF
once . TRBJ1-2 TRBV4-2 TGTGCCAGCAGCCAAGATTACAGGCTTAACTATGGCTACACCTTC CASSQDYRLNYGYTF
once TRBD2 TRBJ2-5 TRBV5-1 TGCGCCAGCAGCCCCTCCGGGACTAGCGGGTCCTCTCAGACCCAGTACTTC CASSPSGTSGSSQTQYF
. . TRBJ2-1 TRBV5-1 TGCGCCAGCAGCTCATCCCCCGAAACACCTTCCTACAATGAGCAGTTCTTC CASSSSPETPSYNEQFF
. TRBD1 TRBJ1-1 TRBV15 TGTGCCACCAGCCCAGGACAGGGGCGAGCTTTCTTT CATSPGQGRAFF
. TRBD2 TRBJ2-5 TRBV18 TGTGCCAGCTCGACTAGCGGGGGGCAAGAGACCCAGTACTTC CASSTSGGQETQYF
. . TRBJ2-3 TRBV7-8 TGTGCCAGCAGGATCGGGGTCGCAGATACGCAGTATTTT CASRIGVADTQYF
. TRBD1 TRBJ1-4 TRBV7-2 TGTGCCAGCAGGATGGGACAGACTAATGAAAAACTGTTTTTT CASRMGQTNEKLFF
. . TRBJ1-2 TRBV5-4 TGTGCCAGCAGCTTGGAAGGTAACCCCTATGGCTACACCTTC CASSLEGNPYGYTF
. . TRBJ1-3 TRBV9 TGTGCCAGCAGCGCATCCCTGGAAGGGGCTGGAGGAAACACCATATATTTT CASSASLEGAGGNTIYF
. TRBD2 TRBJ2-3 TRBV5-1 TGCGCCAGCAGCCCCCTAGCGGGGTACGGAGATACGCAGTATTTT CASSPLAGYGDTQYF
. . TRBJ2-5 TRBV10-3 TGTGCCATCAGTGAGTCTGGCCGGCAAGAGACCCAGTACTTC CAISESGRQETQYF
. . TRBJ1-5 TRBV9 TGTGCCAGCAGCGTAGAGATCAATCAGCCCCAGCATTTT CASSVEINQPQHF
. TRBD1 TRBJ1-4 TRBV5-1 TGCGCCAGCAGCGCAACGGGACAGGGGGAAAAACTGTTTTTT CASSATGQGEKLFF
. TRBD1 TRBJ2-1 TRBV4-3 TGCGCCAGCAGCCAAGAGGCGAGGGGGCGCGTCTATGAGCAGTTCTTC CASSQEARGRVYEQFF
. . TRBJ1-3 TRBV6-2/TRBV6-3 TGTGCCAGCAGTTCCCCGACCTTTGGAAACACCATATATTTT CASSSPTFGNTIYF